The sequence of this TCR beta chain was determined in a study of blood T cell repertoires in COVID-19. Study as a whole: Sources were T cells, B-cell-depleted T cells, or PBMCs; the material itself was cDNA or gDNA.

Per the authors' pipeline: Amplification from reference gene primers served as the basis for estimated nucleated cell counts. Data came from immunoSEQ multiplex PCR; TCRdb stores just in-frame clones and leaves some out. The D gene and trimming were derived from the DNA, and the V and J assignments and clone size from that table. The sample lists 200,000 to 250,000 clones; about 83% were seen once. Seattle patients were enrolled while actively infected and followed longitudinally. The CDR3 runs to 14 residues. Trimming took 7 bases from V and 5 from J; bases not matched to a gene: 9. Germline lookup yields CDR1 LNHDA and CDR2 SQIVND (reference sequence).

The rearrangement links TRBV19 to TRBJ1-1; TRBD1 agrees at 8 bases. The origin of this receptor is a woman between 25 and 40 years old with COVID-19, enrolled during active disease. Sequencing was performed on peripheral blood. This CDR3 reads CASTRSRGQTEAFF. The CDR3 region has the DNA TGTGCCAGTACCCGAAGCAGGGGGCAGACTGAAGCTTTCTTT. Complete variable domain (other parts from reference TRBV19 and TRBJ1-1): DGGITQSPKYLFRKEGQNVTLSCEQNLNHDAMYWYRQDPGQGLRLIYYSQIVNDFQKGDIAEGYSVSREKKESFPLTVTSAQKNPTAFYLCASTRSRGQTEAFFGQGTRLTVV.